One and the same sample provided the 17 T cell receptor beta chains below, sequenced in a study of blood T cell repertoires in COVID-19. Produced via immunoSEQ multiplex PCR; TCRdb's table is partial and in-frame only. The data hold about 170,000 clones, with roughly 86% observed a single time. Sequencing was carried out using peripheral blood. These TCRs come from a woman aged 80 or over in a cohort sampled during active or convalescent COVID-19.

The rearrangement links TRBV24-1 to TRBJ2-3, with D unclear. The germline CDR1 and CDR2 sequences are KGHDR and SFDVKD. This CDR3 is 14 amino acids long. With 4 bases removed from V and 4 bases from J, the gap between germline ends came to 11 bases. This CDR3 reads CATSDQARADTQYF. In nucleotides, the CDR3 is TGTGCCACCAGTGACCAGGCGCGAGCAGATACGCAGTATTTT.

The V gene is TRBV9, the J gene TRBJ2-3, with D tentatively TRBD2 (5 bases). V was clipped by 3 bases and J by 3 bases, with 23 bases between them. The germline V gene has CDR1 SGDLS and CDR2 YYNGEE. This CDR3 comprises 18 residues. The CDR3 protein is CASSASRVGQRRTDTQYF. The CDR3 nucleotides are TGTGCCAGCAGCGCCTCCCGAGTCGGTCAGCGGAGGACAGATACGCAGTATTTT.

V and J are TRBV6-2 or TRBV6-3 and TRBJ2-2, with 8 bases lining up with TRBD1. This CDR3 comprises 16 residues. In germline, CDR1 is MNHEY, CDR2 SVGEGT. V lost 5 bases, J lost 2 bases, and 7 bases stayed unmatched. In DNA form, the CDR3 reads TGTGCCAGCAGTCGCCGGACAGGGCTTAACACCGGGGAGCTGTTTTTT. This gives the protein CASSRRTGLNTGELFF.

This clone has a handful of counts. This chain links TRBV27 with TRBJ2-3, with 8 bases fitting TRBD2. The CDR3 spans 16 residues. J lost 1 base, V lost 3 bases, and 6 bases had no gene match. Germline V gives CDR1 MNHEY, CDR2 SMNVEV (reference sequence). CDR3 sequence (DNA): TGTGCCAGCAGTTTCTCTCTAGCGGGTGGCACAGATACGCAGTATTTT. It translates to CASSFSLAGGTDTQYF.

The chain links TRBV2 to TRBJ2-7; TRBD1 might be the D (6 bases). The length of the CDR3 is 16 residues. Germline lookup yields CDR1 SNHLY and CDR2 FYNNEI. Between the trimmed V and J ends, which lost 4 bases and 6 bases, there was a span of 22 bases. The CDR3 is CASSADRPALVGEQYF. The CDR3 region has the DNA TGTGCCAGCAGTGCCGACAGGCCCGCCTTGGTGGGCGAGCAGTACTTC. The full variable domain, in which reference TRBV2 and TRBJ2-7 provide the parts outside the CDR3, is EPEVTQTPSHQVTQMGQEVILRCVPISNHLYFYWYRQILGQKVEFLVSFYNNEISEKSEIFDDQFSVERPDGSNFTLKIRSTKLEDSAMYFCASSADRPALVGEQYFGPGTRLTVT.

V gene TRBV4-3 combines with J gene TRBJ1-2; D is ambiguous. CDR3 length: 15 residues. Trimming removed 0 bases at V and 4 bases at J, with 12 bases between. Germline V lookup: CDR1 LGHNA, CDR2 YSLEER. The CDR3 is CASSQESFEVYGYTF. The DNA of the CDR3 is TGCGCCAGCAGCCAAGAATCGTTCGAGGTCTATGGCTACACCTTC.

The chain carries TRBV6-5 and TRBJ2-3, with D unresolved. The V end was cut by 7 bases, the J end by 1 base, with 12 bases between. The CDR3 totals 14 residues. Germline loops: CDR1 MNHEY, CDR2 SVGAGI. CDR3 in amino acids: CASTPREGTDTQYF. DNA of the CDR3: TGTGCCAGCACGCCACGAGAGGGCACAGATACGCAGTATTTT.

The gene calls are TRBV10-3 and TRBJ2-3; D call uncertain. CDR1 and CDR2 from the germline V gene are ENHRY and SYGVKD. CDR3 length: 13 amino acids. V was trimmed by 0 bases and J by 6 bases, leaving 7 bases between them. CDR3 protein: CAISESFLDTQYF. CDR3 nucleotide sequence: TGTGCCATCAGTGAGTCTTTCCTCGATACGCAGTATTTT.

V is TRBV19 and J is TRBJ2-3, with 8 bases fitting TRBD1. This CDR3 spans 15 amino acids. Germline CDR1 reads LNHDA; CDR2 reads SQIVND (reference sequence). V shed 5 bases, J shed 4 bases, and the junction held 8 bases outside the gene matches. The CDR3: CASSWGTGAADTQYF. CDR3 in DNA: TGTGCCAGTAGTTGGGGGACAGGTGCAGCAGATACGCAGTATTTT.

The chain couples TRBV2 to TRBJ1-5; D perhaps matches TRBD1 (6 bases). Germline V lookup: CDR1 SNHLY, CDR2 FYNNEI. V lost 4 bases and J lost 2, with 15 bases in between. The CDR3 runs to 16 residues. The CDR3 sequence: CASSADGTMGNQPQHF. The CDR3 nucleotides read TGTGCCAGCAGTGCAGACGGGACAATGGGCAATCAGCCCCAGCATTTT.

The genes are TRBV12-3 or TRBV12-4 and TRBJ2-7; 7 positions agree with TRBD2. This CDR3 is 13 amino acids long. V dropped 8 bases and J dropped 8; count of bases not matched to a gene: 12. CDR3 bases: TGTGCCAGCGGGAATTTAAGGGAGGGGAAGCAGTACTTC. Translation gives CASGNLREGKQYF.

This clone was counted between two and nine times. The J gene is TRBJ2-7, the V gene TRBV7-9; TRBD2 agrees at 8 bases. This CDR3 contains 16 residues. V lost 0 bases and J lost 6; bases outside the gene matches: 10. The V gene's germline CDR1 is SEHNR and CDR2 FQNEAQ (reference sequence). The CDR3 DNA sequence: TGTGCCAGCAGCTTAGCCGAAGCGGGAGAATGGGCCGAGCAGTACGTC. It translates to CASSLAEAGEWAEQYV.

The J gene is TRBJ2-1, the V gene TRBV7-9, with 10 bases fitting TRBD1. The CDR3 contains 15 residues. The germline gives CDR1 SEHNR, CDR2 FQNEAQ (reference sequence). Trimming cost V 1 base and J 9 bases; bases outside gene matches: 6. CDR3 nucleotides: TGTGCCAGCAGCTTAGGGGACAGGGGTTTCGGTGAGCAGTTCTTC. Its translation: CASSLGDRGFGEQFF.

The V call is TRBV29-1, the J call TRBJ2-5; possible D gene TRBD1, 6 bases. Germline V gene data show CDR1 as SQVTM and CDR2 as ANQGSEA. Trimming pared 4 bases from V and 3 bases from J, leaving 9 bases between. The CDR3 loop spans 12 amino acids. CDR3 sequence: CSVGYREETQYF. The DNA for the CDR3 is TGCAGCGTTGGGTACAGGGAAGAGACCCAGTACTTC.

In DNA, the CDR3 is TGTGCCTGGTCGACAGGGGGCAATCAGCCCCAGCATTTT. It codes for CAWSTGGNQPQHF. This rearrangement joins TRBV30 to TRBJ1-5; 8 bases align to TRBD1. V lost 5 bases and J lost 2; bases outside the gene matches: 2. This CDR3 is built from 13 residues. Germline-derived CDR1 and CDR2 are GTSNPN and SVGIG (reference sequence).

The rearrangement joins TRBV4-1 to TRBJ2-1, with 12 bases that match TRBD2. Germline assignment: CDR1 MGHRA and CDR2 YSYEKL. The CDR3 is 18 residues long. V gave up 3 bases and J gave up 7 bases; unmatched junction bases: 13. The CDR3 DNA reads as TGCGCCAGCAGCCATCATCGGACTAGCGGGGAATTGGGGAATGAGCAGTTCTTC. It specifies CASSHHRTSGELGNEQFF.

The chain links TRBV19 to TRBJ2-2, with 8 bases matching TRBD1. Germline CDR1 is LNHDA and CDR2 is SQIVND (reference sequence). Trimming removed 4 bases from V and 3 bases from J; junction bases left unmatched: 4. The CDR3 covers 15 residues. The CDR3, as DNA: TGTGCCAGTAGTAAAGACAGGGGAGACACCGGGGAGCTGTTTTTT. Protein product: CASSKDRGDTGELFF.